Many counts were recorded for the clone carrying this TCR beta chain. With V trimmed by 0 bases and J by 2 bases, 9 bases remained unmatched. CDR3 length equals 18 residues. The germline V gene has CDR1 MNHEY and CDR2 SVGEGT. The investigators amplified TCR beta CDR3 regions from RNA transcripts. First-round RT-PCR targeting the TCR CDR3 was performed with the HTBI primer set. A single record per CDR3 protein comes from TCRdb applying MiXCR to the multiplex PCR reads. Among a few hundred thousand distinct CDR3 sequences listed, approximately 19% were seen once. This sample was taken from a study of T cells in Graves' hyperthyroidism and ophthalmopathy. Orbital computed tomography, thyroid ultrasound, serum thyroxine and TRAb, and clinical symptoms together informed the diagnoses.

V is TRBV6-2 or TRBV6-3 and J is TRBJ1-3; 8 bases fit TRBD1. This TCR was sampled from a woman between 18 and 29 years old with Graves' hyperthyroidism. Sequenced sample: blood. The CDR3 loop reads CASSYSYYDRGPGNTIYF. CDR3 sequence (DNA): TGTGCCAGCAGTTACTCTTATTATGACAGGGGACCTGGAAACACCATATATTTT.